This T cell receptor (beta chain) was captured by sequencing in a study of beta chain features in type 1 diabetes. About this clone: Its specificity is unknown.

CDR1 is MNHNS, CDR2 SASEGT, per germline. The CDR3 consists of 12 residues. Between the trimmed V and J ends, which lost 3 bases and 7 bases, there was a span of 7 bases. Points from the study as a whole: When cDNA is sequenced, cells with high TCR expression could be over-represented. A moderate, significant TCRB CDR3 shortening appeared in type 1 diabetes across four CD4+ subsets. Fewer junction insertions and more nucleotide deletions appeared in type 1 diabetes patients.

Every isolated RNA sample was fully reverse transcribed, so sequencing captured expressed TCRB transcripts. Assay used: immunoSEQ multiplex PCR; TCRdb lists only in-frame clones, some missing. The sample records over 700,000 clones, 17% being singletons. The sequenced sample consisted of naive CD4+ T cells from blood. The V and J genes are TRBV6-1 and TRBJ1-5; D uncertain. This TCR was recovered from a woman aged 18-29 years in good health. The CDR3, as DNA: TGTGCCAGCAGTGACGGTGGGCAGCCCCAGCATTTT. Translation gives CASSDGGQPQHF.